The present entry profiles one T cell receptor beta chain with its context. Its specific antigen is unknown. Base qualities were left out, and no much larger clone turns up one base away. Whole blood was collected in K2EDTA tubes by collaborating institutions according to the institutions' own protocols. Collaborator samples were shipped for TCRbeta analysis as frozen whole blood, isolated PBMCs, or DNA extracted from either sample type. This sample was taken from a study of blood T cell repertoires in COVID-19 (TCRdb year 2020). General notes on the study: Samples from collaborators originated in the United States, Italy and Spain and spanned both the acute and convalescent phases of COVID-19. The prospective study material was composed of cDNA or gDNA derived from T cells, B-cell-depleted T cells, or PBMCs. Subjects who had been exposed to COVID-19, were actively infected with it, or had recovered from it provided the deeply sampled blood TCRbeta repertoires that made up the dataset. The repertoires were made available in a free public database intended to serve as a resource for research on the immune response to SARS-CoV-2. The samples were drawn from two sources: the first 160 participants of the ongoing ImmuneRACE study, and fewer than 1,500 subjects contributed by 6 global collaborators. A de-identified subject ID, COVID-19 status, age in years and sex were almost always included in the sample metadata. HLA class I and class II types, where available, came from metadata supplied by the sample provider rather than from assay-based typing.

Sequences PRHDT (CDR1) and FYEKMQ (CDR2) are obtained from the germline V gene (reference sequence). Compared with germline, V lacks 5 bases and J lacks 2 bases; bases without a gene match: 4. Including the terminal cysteine and phenylalanine, the CDR3 comprises 14 residues. Left in the record is the CDR3 DNA by itself, 42 bases read in frame from the first base. TCRbeta CDR3 regions were amplified from genomic DNA using the immunoSEQ Assay, a bias-controlled multiplex PCR. Per the original workflow: The number of nucleated cells in each sample was estimated by amplification of reference gene primers within the assay. Sequence reads were collapsed and filtered to measure the absolute abundance of every unique TCRbeta CDR3 rearrangement. For each sample, productive Simpson clonality was calculated as the square root of Simpson's diversity index over productive rearrangements. TCRdb carries this immuneACCESS record with in-frame sequences only. Its versions omit some clonotypes, under half of them owing to an unresolved V gene in the studies checked, with the rest unexplained. D and trimming come from the DNA, and the V and J calls and clone size come from that table. This sample lists 270,000 or so clones; roughly 91% were detected once. The top ten clonotypes cover approximately 4.3% of the sample.

General conclusions and limits of the study: How much clinical and demographic metadata was included differed by source and by participant, and the metadata was provided uncurated.

The specimen sequenced was peripheral blood. The TCR was taken from a middle-aged man with acute or convalescent COVID-19. The rearrangement joined TRBV13 to TRBJ2-7; 9 central bases correspond to TRBD1. The sequence in DNA is TGTGCCAGCAGCGGCCGGGACAGGGCCTACGAGCAGTACTTC. It translates as CASSGRDRAYEQYF.